This T cell receptor beta chain was captured in a study of T cells in Graves' hyperthyroidism and ophthalmopathy. There are many counts of this clonotype. The antigen remains undetermined. RNA transcripts served as the template for amplifying TCR beta CDR3 regions. Initially, a first-round RT-PCR of the TCR CDR3 employed the HTBI primer set. From the multiplex PCR reads, TCRdb called clonotypes with MiXCR, one entry per CDR3 protein. The sample includes about 360,000 distinct CDR3 sequences, roughly 13% of them seen just once. Participants, patients aged 18 to 65, had newly diagnosed hyperthyroidism with a duration under 2 months. An approximately 10 ml volume of fresh peripheral blood provided the PBMCs. The CDR3 sequence is 13 residues long. Germline CDR1 MNHNY, CDR2 SVGAGI (reference sequence). Trimming removed 0 bases from V and 9 bases from J, with 9 bases in between. Study outcomes and limitations: The model anticipated ophthalmopathy a median about six months pre-onset. The majority of expanded thyroid clonotypes above 0.001 also appeared in blood.

The sequencing input was blood. The receptor's source is a woman between 18 and 29 years old with Graves' hyperthyroidism. The chain has TRBV6-6 and TRBJ2-1, with unresolved D. CDR3 DNA sequence: TGTGCCAGCAGTTACTCGCCGTCAACTGAGCAGTTCTTC. Translation: CASSYSPSTEQFF.